The 9 T cell receptor beta chains below were found in one sample sequenced in a study of blood T cell repertoires in COVID-19. Libraries were prepared by immunoSEQ multiplex PCR; TCRdb keeps only in-frame clonotypes and omits some of them. The table shows around 100,000 clones, with around 89% occurring only once. The sequencing input was peripheral blood. The source is a woman older than 75 with acute or convalescent COVID-19.

CDR3 residues: CASSWTDSSGNTIYF. DNA of the CDR3: TGTGCCAGCAGCTGGACGGACAGCTCTGGAAACACCATATATTTT. This chain uses TRBV11-2 with TRBJ1-3; the D gene is possibly TRBD1 (6 bases). The CDR3 runs to 15 residues. Trimming removed 4 bases from V and 0 bases from J, with 10 bases in between. CDR1 and CDR2 (germline): SGHAT, FQNNGV.

The chain couples TRBV3-1 (or the pseudogene TRBV3-2) to TRBJ1-4, with D tentatively TRBD1 (5 bases). The CDR3 sequence is 15 residues long. The V and J ends lost 4 bases and 3 bases respectively, with 12 bases between them. The germline CDR1 and CDR2 sequences are LGHDT and YNNKEL (reference sequence). The CDR3 sequence: CASSRVGEANEKLFF. The DNA of the CDR3 is TGTGCCAGCAGCCGCGTAGGGGAGGCTAATGAAAAACTGTTTTTT.

This sequence joins TRBV18 and TRBJ2-7; 7 bases align to TRBD1. The CDR3 consists of 12 residues. Germline CDR1 is KGHSH and CDR2 is LQKENI. V dropped 5 bases and J dropped 7; count of bases not matched to a gene: 5. The CDR3 coding sequence is TGTGCCAGCTCAAGGGACAGAGAGGAGCAGTACTTC. It specifies CASSRDREEQYF.

This rearrangement joins TRBV18 to TRBJ2-7, with 7 positions matching TRBD2. The length of the CDR3 is 14 residues. Looked up from germline, CDR1 is KGHSH and CDR2 is LQKENI. After removal of 0 bases from V and 7 bases from J, the junction contained 6 bases not matched to a gene. CDR3 nucleotide sequence: TGTGCCAGCTCACCACCCGGGGGGACGGGGGAGCAGTACTTC. Its translation: CASSPPGGTGEQYF.

The rearrangement uses TRBV23-1 and TRBJ1-5; 8 nucleotides line up with TRBD1. TRBV23-1 is given ORF status, its function remaining uncertain. Germline trimming cut 4 bases from V and 2 bases from J; bases unmatched to any gene: 25. This CDR3 is 22 amino acids long. As DNA, the CDR3 is TGCGCCAGCAGTCTTCCACGTCCGGACGCAGAACAGGGGGACCTTCGCAATCAGCCCCAGCATTTT. Its translation: CASSLPRPDAEQGDLRNQPQHF.

The CDR3 nucleotides read TGTGCCAGCATTCGAACGGGACAGTACTACGAGCAGTACTTC. It translates to CASIRTGQYYEQYF. This chain joins TRBV2 and TRBJ2-7, with 7 bases matching TRBD1. V gave up 7 bases and J gave up 3 bases; unmatched junction bases: 9. The CDR3 has 14 residues. In germline, CDR1 is SNHLY, CDR2 FYNNEI.

This chain joins TRBV25-1 and TRBJ2-2; 7 positions match TRBD1. Trimming at V came to 6 bases and at J to 3 bases, leaving 4 bases not matched to a gene. Germline CDR1 is MGHDK and CDR2 is SYGVNS. CDR3 length equals 14 residues. The CDR3 sequence is CASRRGLDTGELFF. CDR3 nucleotide sequence: TGTGCCAGCAGGAGGGGGCTCGACACCGGGGAGCTGTTTTTT. Drawing the rest from reference TRBV25-1 and TRBJ2-2, the complete variable domain is EADIYQTPRYLVIGTGKKITLECSQTMGHDKMYWYQQDPGMELHLIHYSYGVNSTEKGDLSSESTVSRIRTEHFPLTLESARPSHTSQYLCASRRGLDTGELFFGEGSRLTVL.

The rearrangement uses TRBV6-5 and TRBJ1-1, with unresolved D. This CDR3 has 13 residues. V was shortened by 6 bases and J by 5 bases, with 13 bases between the two germline ends. Germline CDR1 and CDR2: MNHEY and SVGAGI. In DNA, the CDR3 is TGTGCCAGCAGAGCTGGGCCGGGGACTGAAGCTTTCTTT. It translates to CASRAGPGTEAFF.

This chain uses TRBV9 with TRBJ1-2, with D unresolved. Per the germline V gene, CDR1 is SGDLS and CDR2 is YYNGEE. V lost 0 bases and J lost 3, with 9 bases in between. The CDR3 has 14 amino acids. CDR3 coding DNA: TGTGCCAGCAGCGTAGGAGGCGGCGACTATGGCTACACCTTC. It specifies CASSVGGGDYGYTF.